The source of this T cell receptor (beta chain) is a study of cytomegalovirus exposure and HLA in healthy donors. Study information: Of roughly 400 genotyped donors, about 81% clustered with self-reported Caucasian donors.

Per the germline V gene, CDR1 is SQVTM and CDR2 is ANQGSEA. The CDR3 covers 14 residues. V lost 5 bases to trimming and J lost 4 bases; unmatched junction nucleotides: 9. Study results and caveats: Per published reports, the classifier diagnosed cytomegalovirus status with high specificity and sensitivity.

PCR used 60 Vbeta primers and 13 Jbeta primers. Some clones are missing from TCRdb's copy, which holds only in-frame ones; the method was immunoSEQ multiplex PCR. The table has 150,000 to 200,000 clones, 9.5% seen once. Of note for this clone: The antigen is unknown.

This TCR was recovered from a woman in her thirties in good health and CMV-seropositive. The V call is TRBV29-1, the J call TRBJ1-2, with 8 bases that match TRBD1. Sequences were obtained from PBMCs. For the CDR3, the DNA is TGCAGCGTTCGAGGACAGGGATACGCCTATGGCTACACCTTC. Residues: CSVRGQGYAYGYTF.